This entry concerns a single TCR beta chain. No antigen is known for it. Within one base of it there is no much larger clone, and no base qualities were kept. The data stem from a study of shared clonotypes between healthy human individuals (dated by TCRdb to between 2020 and 2021). Looking at the study overall: The cohort comprised a couple of women and a few men aged 18 to 49 years. Per donor, three plates each were used for CD4 naive and CD4 memory, two for CD8 naive, and one for CD8 memory. To estimate repertoire size and how much clonotype sharing occurs between individuals, the study deeply sequenced the blood TCR repertoires of several healthy adults. To increase sequencing depth and limit assay-specific biases, TCR repertoire library preparation and sequencing were carried out by different laboratories using diverse techniques. Leukapheresis yielded between about 0.85 and 10 billion PBMCs per donor.

The donors were healthy, HIV-negative adults who had no recently reported acute infections or vaccinations. All donors were Caucasian adults living in Nashville, Tennessee, USA. CD4+ T cells were enriched by magnetic negative selection, after which naive cells were positively selected on CD45RA and the negative fraction was taken as the memory subset. Blood was collected by leukapheresis, and PBMCs were isolated by Ficoll-Histopaque density gradient centrifugation and then cryopreserved in liquid nitrogen vapor phase. Analytical flow cytometry was used to check the purity and quantity of every magnetically sorted T cell population. From each sorted fraction, genomic DNA was isolated and quantified by UV absorbance on a Nanodrop 2000c. Using the deep immunoSEQ assay, TCR CDR3 regions were amplified from genomic DNA by multiplex PCR. Extracted genomic DNA from each cell subset was distributed evenly across all wells of several immunoSEQ 96-well plates, and each plate was treated as a replicate. Each replicate PCR for sorted subsets received roughly 0.2 ug genomic DNA, equal to roughly 30,000 T cell genomes. Purified libraries were measured with a Qubit 3.0 fluorometer, size-checked on a Bioanalyzer 2100, and measured again with the KAPA Library Quantification kit. Every immunoSEQ 96-well plate was sequenced on a dedicated single-read 150-cycle Illumina NextSeq 550 flow cell. As for the authors' bioinformatics: Because the immunoSEQ output held only junctional sequences and lacked quality scores, the filtering could not match the filtering applied to full-length reads. Sequences were annotated with PyIR, a Python wrapper for IgBLAST v1.9, using IMGT germline references to assign V/J genes and CDR3. Reads were filtered out if the reads had weak V/J assignments (E-value above 1e-6), no CDR3, stop codons, out-of-frame junctions, or ambiguous translated residues. V3J clonotypes were defined as sequences sharing the same inferred V gene, J gene, and CDR3 amino acid sequence. To compute the percentage overlap between repertoires, the number of shared unique clonotypes was divided by the size of the smaller repertoire. Three approaches were used to assess repertoire richness: RTK rarefaction, the Chao1 estimator, and Recon v2.1 estimates of unobserved clonotypes. Generation probabilities for all TCRbeta clonotypes obtained by the gDNA method from several donors were computed using OLGA. Entries here come from immuneACCESS through TCRdb and include only in-frame sequences with V and J called. Some clones fail to appear in such tables; in the studies checked, an unresolved V gene covers under half of the shortfall, and the cause of the remainder is unknown. D and trimming were read from the DNA, whereas the V and J calls and clone size are those reported in that table. For this sample the table gives around 980,000 clones, of which approximately 80% were detected only once. 0.55% to 0.7% of the sample is in the top ten clones.

The full study reports these points: Approximately 5% of naive CD4, 3.5% of naive CD8, 2.3% of memory CD4, and around 0.42% of memory CD8 clonotypes were shared across a few donors. Clonotypes shared by all four sorted-subset donors showed higher generation probabilities than non-shared clonotypes. Pairwise subsampling indicated that sequencing depth was expected to affect the degree of clonotype sharing among donors. Naive subsets generally had larger estimated clonotype richness than memory subsets did. Sampling was restricted to blood, and TCR repertoires in tissue are likely to differ from TCR repertoires in blood. Because the study included a small number of donors, the genetic and exposure-history diversity represented was limited. Incomplete sequencing was indicated by rarefaction of sorted-subset datasets, despite the large sequencing depth.

Taken from the germline V gene (reference sequence), the CDR1 and CDR2 loops are GTSNPN and SVGIG. V is cut by 0 bases and J by 0 bases, and the space between the germline ends is 17 bases. The CDR3, cysteine through phenylalanine, is 17 amino acids long. The DNA shown is the 51-base CDR3, in frame from base 1. This sequence uses TRBV30 and TRBJ1-1; there is no confident call for the D gene. The sequenced sample consisted of memory CD4+ T cells from PBMCs. The cell subset or site label for this specimen denotes: CD45RA-negative fraction. This receptor was obtained from a man aged 18 to 29 in good health. Some clones in this sample may be carry-over from other donors' samples. The nucleotide sequence reads TGTGCCTGGAGTGTATCCGGTGCAGGAAAGATGAACACTGAAGCTTTCTTT. This is translated as CAWSVSGAGKMNTEAFF.